Below are 17 T cell receptor beta chains sequenced from a single sample in a study of shared clonotypes between healthy human individuals. The repertoire was sequenced with immunoSEQ multiplex PCR; TCRdb's copy has only in-frame clones and lacks some. Of 950,000 to 1,200,000 clones in the sample, about 72% were seen once. The sample was memory CD4+ T cells from PBMCs. Regarding subset: CD45RA-negative fraction. These receptors were obtained from a man aged 18 to 30 in good health. Some clones in this sample may be carry-over from other donors' samples.

This clone was picked up a small number of times. The chain carries TRBV7-9 and TRBJ2-1; the D call may be TRBD1 or TRBD2 (6 bases each). There are 17 residues in the CDR3. Between the trimmed V and J ends, which lost 4 bases and 4 bases, there was a span of 20 bases. Germline-derived CDR1 and CDR2 are SEHNR and FQNEAQ (reference sequence). This chain's CDR3 is CASSSPPGGGYYNEQFF. CDR3 DNA: TGTGCCAGCAGCTCCCCCCCTGGAGGGGGTTATTACAATGAGCAGTTCTTC.

The V gene is TRBV28, the J gene TRBJ1-2, with D tentatively TRBD1 (5 bases). Germline V gene sequence: CDR1 MDHEN, CDR2 SYDVKM. With 8 bases removed from V and 5 bases from J, the gap between germline ends came to 21 bases. The CDR3 sequence is 15 residues long. CDR3 sequence reads: CASEDVRGSLYGYTF. The CDR3 bases are TGTGCCAGCGAAGACGTACGGGGGAGCCTATATGGCTACACCTTC.

The chain recombines TRBV29-1 with TRBJ2-3; 9 nucleotides align to TRBD2. There are 15 residues in the CDR3. Germline CDR1 SQVTM, CDR2 ANQGSEA. V dropped 7 bases and J dropped 4; count of bases not matched to a gene: 12. This chain's CDR3 is CSARGSGRSADTQYF. The CDR3 bases are TGCAGCGCCAGGGGTAGCGGGAGATCCGCAGATACGCAGTATTTT.

In regard to this clone: Sequence at one end of the junction differs from germline and may be a read error. The chain joins TRBV11-1 to TRBJ2-7; 10 positions match TRBD2. The CDR3 is made up of 15 amino acids. Looked up from germline, CDR1 is SGHAT and CDR2 is FQDESV (reference sequence). The CDR3 nucleotides are TGTGCCGGCAGCTTAGTCCGGACTAGCGGTTACGAGCAGTACTTC. Its translation is CAGSLVRTSGYEQYF.

This chain links TRBV29-1 with TRBJ2-1, with a weak D call TRBD2 (5 bases). From germline, CDR1 is SQVTM and CDR2 ANQGSEA. CDR3 size: 13 residues. Trimming took 7 bases from V and 0 from J, leaving 10 bases between them. Here the CDR3 DNA reads TGCAGCGGCGGAGGCCGCTCCTACAATGAGCAGTTCTTC. Amino acids: CSGGGRSYNEQFF.

This chain uses TRBV28 with TRBJ2-7; 7 nucleotides match TRBD1. V dropped 4 bases and J dropped 2; count of bases not matched to a gene: 5. CDR1 is MDHEN, CDR2 SYDVKM, per germline. This CDR3 has 14 residues. CDR3 bases: TGTGCCAGCAGTTCAATGCAGGGGGCCTACGAGCAGTACTTC. Translated: CASSSMQGAYEQYF.

This clone came up a few times. V is TRBV19 and J is TRBJ2-2; 11 positions agree with TRBD1. V shed 6 bases and J 6 bases; nucleotides not matched to a gene: 3. Germline values: CDR1 LNHDA, CDR2 SQIVND (reference sequence). The CDR3 runs to 14 residues. In DNA, the CDR3 is TGTGCCAGTAGCCGGACAGGGGGCTCCGGGGAGCTGTTTTTT. This codes for CASSRTGGSGELFF.

The genes are TRBV5-1 and TRBJ1-1; D might be TRBD1 (6 bases). The CDR3 totals 12 residues. V gave up 0 bases and J gave up 11 bases, with 11 bases separating them. Germline CDR1 SGHRS, CDR2 YFSETQ. The CDR3: CASSLEQGLAFF. The DNA of the CDR3 is TGCGCCAGCAGCTTGGAACAGGGCCTGGCTTTCTTT.

V gene TRBV2 combines with J gene TRBJ2-5, with D possibly being TRBD1 (7 bases). This CDR3 region has 15 residues. The germline V gene encodes CDR1 SNHLY and CDR2 FYNNEI. The V gene lost 6 bases and the J gene lost 1 base, with 15 bases spanning the gap. The CDR3 is CASSPGGQSQETQYF. CDR3 DNA sequence: TGTGCCAGCAGCCCCGGGGGACAGTCCCAAGAGACCCAGTACTTC.

The chain has TRBV7-3 and TRBJ2-2; perhaps D is TRBD1 or TRBD2 (5 bases each). The CDR3 totals 14 residues. V was trimmed by 3 bases and J by 3 bases, leaving 8 bases between them. Germline CDR1 is SGHTA and CDR2 is FQGTGA. The CDR3 DNA reads as TGTGCCAGCAGCTTGGGGGTCGACACCGGGGAGCTGTTTTTT. Amino acids: CASSLGVDTGELFF.

This clone was recorded a few times. The chain combines TRBV5-4 with TRBJ2-3; 8 nucleotides align to TRBD1. The germline V gene has CDR1 SGHNT and CDR2 YYREEE (reference sequence). V shed 0 bases and J 1 base; nucleotides not matched to a gene: 1. The CDR3 runs 15 residues. In DNA, the CDR3 is TGTGCCAGCAGCTTGGGGGGACAGGGCACAGATACGCAGTATTTT. This encodes CASSLGGQGTDTQYF.

On this clone itself: In the same sample, other DNA sequences code for this CDR3. V gene TRBV6-5 combines with J gene TRBJ2-3; TRBD2 might be the D (5 bases). The ends were cut back, 9 bases at V and 1 base at J, with 11 bases in the middle. From germline, CDR1 is MNHEY and CDR2 SVGAGI. This CDR3 has 13 amino acids. Here the CDR3 reads CASGRGGTDTQYF. The CDR3 coding sequence is TGTGCCAGTGGCCGGGGAGGCACAGATACGCAGTATTTT.

This rearrangement joins TRBV7-2 to TRBJ1-2; weak D call: TRBD1 (5 bases). The CDR3 has 15 residues. Germline CDR1 and CDR2: SGHTA and FQGNSA. Deletions cut 7 bases from V and 2 bases from J, with 17 bases between. The CDR3 loop reads CASTPGGGMNYGYTF. The CDR3 region has the DNA TGTGCCAGCACCCCCGGGGGGGGGATGAACTATGGCTACACCTTC.

The chain carries TRBV30 and TRBJ2-7; 10 bases match TRBD1. The CDR3 loop spans 14 amino acids. Germline CDR1 is GTSNPN and CDR2 is SVGIG (reference sequence). V lost 8 bases and J lost 0; bases outside the gene matches: 7. The CDR3, as DNA: TGTGCCCCCCACCGGACAGGGGGCTCCTACGAGCAGTACTTC. This gives the protein CAPHRTGGSYEQYF.

This sequence joins TRBV27 and TRBJ2-7; D might be TRBD1 or TRBD2, each matching 5 bases. The CDR3 totals 12 residues. CDR1 is MNHEY and CDR2 is SMNVEV in the germline V gene (reference sequence). The V end was cut by 3 bases, the J end by 6 bases, with 9 bases between. In nucleotides, the CDR3 is TGTGCCAGCAGTTTTTGGGGGTCCGAGCAGTACTTC. As protein: CASSFWGSEQYF.

Details on this clone: In the same sample, other DNA sequences code for this CDR3. This rearrangement joins TRBV5-1 to TRBJ2-3; possibly TRBD2 for D (6 bases). Germline loops: CDR1 SGHRS, CDR2 YFSETQ. The CDR3 is 15 residues long. The V gene lost 0 bases and the J gene lost 1 base, with 9 bases spanning the gap. The CDR3: CASSLVGGGTDTQYF. The CDR3 DNA sequence: TGCGCCAGCAGCTTGGTAGGCGGGGGCACAGATACGCAGTATTTT.

The V and J genes are TRBV28 and TRBJ1-1; D unclear. CDR3 length: 12 amino acids. The germline V and J ends were trimmed by 6 bases and 10 bases, with 15 bases remaining between them. Germline CDR1 MDHEN, CDR2 SYDVKM. DNA of the CDR3: TGTGCCAGCAGGCAGCCAGGTGGAGGAGCTTTCTTT. Encoded protein: CASRQPGGGAFF.